One and the same sample provided the 5 T cell receptor beta chains below, sequenced in a study of T cell responses to AZD1222 COVID-19 vaccine. Some clones are missing from TCRdb's copy, which holds only in-frame ones; the method was immunoSEQ multiplex PCR. The data hold 150,000 or so clones, with less than 90% observed a single time. Sequencing used peripheral blood, obtained on day 0 of MenACWY control vaccination. The receptor set was obtained from an adult in good health.

This rearrangement joins TRBV19 to TRBJ1-2; weak D call: TRBD1 (5 bases). Trimming removed 9 bases at V and 4 bases at J, with 18 bases between. Germline loops: CDR1 LNHDA, CDR2 SQIVND (reference sequence). The CDR3 contains 14 residues. For the CDR3, the DNA is TGTGCCAGCGGACCTCTGACAGACCTCTATGGCTACACCTTC. Amino acid sequence: CASGPLTDLYGYTF.

The rearrangement links TRBV3-1 (or the pseudogene TRBV3-2) to TRBJ2-5, with unresolved D. Germline-derived CDR1 and CDR2 are LGHDT and YNNKEL (reference sequence). Trimming took off 1 base at V and 8 bases at J, with 17 bases between the two ends. The CDR3 runs 15 residues. CDR3 protein: CASSQAVPGPETQYF. CDR3 bases: TGTGCCAGCAGCCAAGCTGTCCCGGGCCCAGAAACCCAGTACTTC.

The chain employs TRBV24-1 and TRBJ1-5; 7 nucleotides match TRBD1. Germline CDR1 and CDR2: KGHDR and SFDVKD. V dropped 2 bases and J dropped 6; count of bases not matched to a gene: 6. The CDR3 totals 15 residues. CDR3 loop: CATSDSGQPAQPQHF. The CDR3 nucleotides read TGTGCCACCAGTGATTCGGGACAGCCGGCTCAGCCCCAGCATTTT.

This clone was counted once. The V gene is TRBV24-1, the J gene TRBJ1-1, with D hard to call. V was pared by 5 bases and J by 5 bases, with 11 bases between. The CDR3 runs to 13 residues. CDR1 and CDR2 from the germline V gene are KGHDR and SFDVKD. CDR3 region: CATSATVGTEAFF. The CDR3 region has the DNA TGTGCCACCAGTGCGACCGTTGGGACTGAAGCTTTCTTT.

This chain links TRBV23-1 with TRBJ2-7; D possibly corresponds to TRBD1 (6 bases). TRBV23-1 is an ORF for which the function is uncertain. The V end lost 3 bases, the J end lost 2 bases, and 11 bases lay between the germline ends. CDR3 length: 14 amino acids. The CDR3 DNA reads TGCGCCAGCAGTCATTCGACAGGTACCTACGAGCAGTACTTC. This encodes CASSHSTGTYEQYF.